A selection of T cell receptor beta chains follows, all from one sample in a study of T cells in Graves' hyperthyroidism and ophthalmopathy. TCRdb fed the multiplex PCR reads into MiXCR, producing one record per CDR3 protein. This sample yields roughly 100,000 distinct CDR3 sequences, of which about half are seen a single time; approximately 24% belongs to the top ten. What was sequenced was blood. These receptors all come from a middle-aged man with Graves' hyperthyroidism. Both conserved end residues are part of each CDR3. The D gene is left open where the match is weak. Part of the rows lack a size; the others show once, few, many or a class for expanded clones.

d_call,clone_size,v_call,j_call,cdr3_nt,cdr3_aa
NA,NA,TRBV20-1,TRBJ2-7,TGCAGTGCTAGGCCACGGAGGGGAAGTGGGTGGAACTCCTACGAGCAGTACTTC,CSARPRRGSGWNSYEQYF
TRBD2,NA,TRBV7-2,TRBJ2-5,TGTGCCAGCAGCCTACCGACTAGCGGGGAAGAGACCCAGTACTTC,CASSLPTSGEETQYF
TRBD2,many,TRBV19,TRBJ2-6,TGTGCCAGTAGTACCGGACTAGCTCTGTCTGGGGCCAACGTCCTGACTTTC,CASSTGLALSGANVLTF
NA,many,TRBV9,TRBJ1-5,TGTGCCAGCAGCGTAGAAGAGGATCAGCCCCAGCATTTT,CASSVEEDQPQHF
NA,many,TRBV5-4,TRBJ1-1,TGTGCCAGCAGCCCTGAAACAGGAGAGAACACTGAAGCTTTCTTT,CASSPETGENTEAFF
NA,many,TRBV7-3,TRBJ2-2,TGTGCCAGCGGACACTACACCGGGGAGCTGTTTTTT,CASGHYTGELFF
TRBD1,many,TRBV11-2,TRBJ2-3,TGTGCCAGCAGCCCGCGGACAGGGATGACAGATACGCAGTATTTT,CASSPRTGMTDTQYF
TRBD1,many,TRBV6-5,TRBJ1-6,TGTGCCAGCAGTTACTCAGGGACAGGGAGGTCCTATAATTCACCCCTCCACTTT,CASSYSGTGRSYNSPLHF
NA,NA,TRBV2,TRBJ2-1,TGTGCCAGCAGGGGGGACTCCCGGTGCAATGAGCAGTTCTTC,CASRGDSRCNEQFF
TRBD1,many,TRBV2,TRBJ1-2,TGTGCCAGCAGATTGACAGGGCTCTACACCTTC,CASRLTGLYTF
TRBD1,NA,TRBV10-2,TRBJ2-1,TGCGCCAGCAGTGAGACAGGGGGCGATGAGCAGTTCTTC,CASSETGGDEQFF
TRBD2,NA,TRBV30,TRBJ2-7,TGTGCCTGGACCCGGGGGGGCTACGAGCAGTACTTC,CAWTRGGYEQYF
NA,NA,TRBV6-4,TRBJ2-3,TGTGCCAGCAGAATACATAGCACAGATACGCAGTATTTT,CASRIHSTDTQYF
TRBD2,NA,TRBV11-3,TRBJ2-1,TGTGCCAGCAGTGCCCGGGGGGAAGAAGGGGATGAGCAGTTCTTC,CASSARGEEGDEQFF
TRBD2,few,TRBV7-3,TRBJ2-3,TGTGCCAGCAGCCACGGGGGGAACAATGAGCAGTATTTT,CASSHGGNNEQYF
TRBD1,NA,TRBV6-5,TRBJ2-4,TGTGCCAGCAGCTCACCGGGACAGATAGCCAAAAACATTCAGTACTTC,CASSSPGQIAKNIQYF
NA,NA,TRBV30,TRBJ2-3,TGTGCCTGCCCATCGAGAAGGGGGGGCACAGATACGCAGTATTTT,CACPSRRGGTDTQYF
NA,once,TRBV20-1,TRBJ1-4,TGCAGTGCTAGCGGGGAGAATGAAAAACTGTTTTTT,CSASGENEKLFF
TRBD1,NA,TRBV29-1,TRBJ1-2,TGCAGTGCCCGGACAGGGCTTAACTATGGCTACACCTTC,CSARTGLNYGYTF
NA,many,TRBV6-6,TRBJ1-5,TGTGCGGAGGGCAGGGGAACAGGACAGCCCCAGCATTTT,CAEGRGTGQPQHF
NA,NA,TRBV20-1,TRBJ1-2,TGCAGTGCTGCTCCGGGGGGTAACCATGGCTACACCTTC,CSAAPGGNHGYTF
NA,NA,TRBV29-1,TRBJ2-3,TGCAGCGCCAACACAGATACTCAGTATTTT,CSANTDTQYF
NA,many,TRBV11-2,TRBJ1-1,TGTGCCAGCAGCTTAGGAACGGGGGGTTTTGAAACTGAAGCTTTCTTT,CASSLGTGGFETEAFF
TRBD1,many,TRBV12-3/TRBV12-4,TRBJ2-7,TGTGCCAGCAGTCCTGTTGGGACAGGGACGGGGGAGCAGTACTTC,CASSPVGTGTGEQYF
NA,NA,TRBV5-6,TRBJ1-1,TGTGCCAGCAGCTTGGATTTCGGACCTTACACTGAAGCTTTCTTT,CASSLDFGPYTEAFF
TRBD1,NA,TRBV20-1,TRBJ1-1,TGCAGTGCTAGGGGACAGGGGGCTACCCCTGAAGCTTTCTTT,CSARGQGATPEAFF
NA,NA,TRBV25-1,TRBJ2-7,TGTGCGGCCTACGAGCAGTACTTC,CAAYEQYF
TRBD1,once,TRBV11-2,TRBJ1-2,TGTGCCAGCAGCTTAGTGGGGACAGAATATGGCTACACCTTC,CASSLVGTEYGYTF
NA,NA,TRBV7-9,TRBJ2-5,TGTGCCAGCAGCTTTGGGGGAGGTGGGGGTCACATCGAGGAGACCCAGTACTTC,CASSFGGGGGHIEETQYF
NA,once,TRBV7-9,TRBJ1-6,TGTGCCAGCAGCTTTAACAATCCACCCTTCCACTTT,CASSFNNPPFHF
TRBD2,many,TRBV20-1,TRBJ2-7,TGCAGTGCTAGACGTAGCGGGAGGGCTTTCTACGAGCAGTACTTC,CSARRSGRAFYEQYF
NA,many,TRBV9,TRBJ1-2,TGTGCCAGCAGCATCTCGACCGATTACTATGGCTACACCTTC,CASSISTDYYGYTF
NA,many,TRBV5-4,TRBJ2-1,TGTGCCAGCAGTGTGGCACTAGAGGGGGTTGAGCAGTTCTTC,CASSVALEGVEQFF